The T cell receptor (beta chain) under discussion was sequenced for a study of persistence of HIV-infected CD4 T cells. This was the immunoSEQ version 4 assay in survey mode. The data were produced by immunoSEQ multiplex PCR, yet TCRdb's version contains in-frame clones alone and is incomplete. The sample has some 21,000 clones, around 78% seen once. Lysates of CMV-infected fibroblasts at around 9.8 ug/mL stimulated these cells. Sorting selected CD4+ T cells upregulating both CD40 ligand and CD69. Donors had undetectable plasma HIV-1 RNA, under 50 copies/mL, for 4+ years. Before stimulation, PBMCs underwent CD8+ T cell depletion. This clone was seen a handful of times. Its target is unknown. V was shortened by 10 bases and J by 10 bases, with 17 bases between the two germline ends. Germline V gene data show CDR1 as MNHEY and CDR2 as SVGAGI. The CDR3 length is 13 residues.

The chain links TRBV6-5 to TRBJ1-6; maybe TRBD1 (5 bases). This TCR was recovered from an adult man with HIV who was CMV-seropositive. The input for sequencing was CD4+ T cells sorted from PBMCs after roughly 18-hour stimulation, taken from a patient who received antiretroviral therapy. The DNA for the CDR3 is TGTGCCATCCTTCCCGGGGGGAACTCACCCCTCCACTTT. This translates into CAILPGGNSPLHF.